This T cell receptor beta chain was captured in a study of OX40 agonist ivuxolimab in advanced cancers. Study as a whole: Given to patients was ivuxolimab, an agonistic anti-OX40 (CD134) antibody. Enrolled patients in dose escalation had cancers that were hepatocellular carcinoma, melanoma, renal cell or head and neck cancer. Partial responses occurred in three patients (one hepatocellular carcinoma, two cutaneous melanoma).

CDR3 length equals 17 residues. With 3 bases removed from V and 0 bases from J, the gap between germline ends came to 15 bases. CDR1 is MDHEN and CDR2 is SYDVKM in the germline V gene. This table comes from immunoSEQ multiplex PCR, and its TCRdb copy is limited to in-frame clones, with some not included. Of fewer than 35,000 clones in the sample, approximately 80% were seen once. The source of this sequence is an adult with an advanced solid tumor such as melanoma, head and neck, liver or kidney cancer. Specimen: CD4+ or CD8+ T cells sorted from blood, collected in a trial of the OX40 agonist ivuxolimab. This rearrangement joins TRBV28 to TRBJ1-5; D is possibly TRBD1 (5 bases). The CDR3 here is CASSFKGVGGSNQPQHF. The CDR3 nucleotides are TGTGCCAGCAGTTTTAAAGGGGTAGGTGGTAGCAATCAGCCCCAGCATTTT.